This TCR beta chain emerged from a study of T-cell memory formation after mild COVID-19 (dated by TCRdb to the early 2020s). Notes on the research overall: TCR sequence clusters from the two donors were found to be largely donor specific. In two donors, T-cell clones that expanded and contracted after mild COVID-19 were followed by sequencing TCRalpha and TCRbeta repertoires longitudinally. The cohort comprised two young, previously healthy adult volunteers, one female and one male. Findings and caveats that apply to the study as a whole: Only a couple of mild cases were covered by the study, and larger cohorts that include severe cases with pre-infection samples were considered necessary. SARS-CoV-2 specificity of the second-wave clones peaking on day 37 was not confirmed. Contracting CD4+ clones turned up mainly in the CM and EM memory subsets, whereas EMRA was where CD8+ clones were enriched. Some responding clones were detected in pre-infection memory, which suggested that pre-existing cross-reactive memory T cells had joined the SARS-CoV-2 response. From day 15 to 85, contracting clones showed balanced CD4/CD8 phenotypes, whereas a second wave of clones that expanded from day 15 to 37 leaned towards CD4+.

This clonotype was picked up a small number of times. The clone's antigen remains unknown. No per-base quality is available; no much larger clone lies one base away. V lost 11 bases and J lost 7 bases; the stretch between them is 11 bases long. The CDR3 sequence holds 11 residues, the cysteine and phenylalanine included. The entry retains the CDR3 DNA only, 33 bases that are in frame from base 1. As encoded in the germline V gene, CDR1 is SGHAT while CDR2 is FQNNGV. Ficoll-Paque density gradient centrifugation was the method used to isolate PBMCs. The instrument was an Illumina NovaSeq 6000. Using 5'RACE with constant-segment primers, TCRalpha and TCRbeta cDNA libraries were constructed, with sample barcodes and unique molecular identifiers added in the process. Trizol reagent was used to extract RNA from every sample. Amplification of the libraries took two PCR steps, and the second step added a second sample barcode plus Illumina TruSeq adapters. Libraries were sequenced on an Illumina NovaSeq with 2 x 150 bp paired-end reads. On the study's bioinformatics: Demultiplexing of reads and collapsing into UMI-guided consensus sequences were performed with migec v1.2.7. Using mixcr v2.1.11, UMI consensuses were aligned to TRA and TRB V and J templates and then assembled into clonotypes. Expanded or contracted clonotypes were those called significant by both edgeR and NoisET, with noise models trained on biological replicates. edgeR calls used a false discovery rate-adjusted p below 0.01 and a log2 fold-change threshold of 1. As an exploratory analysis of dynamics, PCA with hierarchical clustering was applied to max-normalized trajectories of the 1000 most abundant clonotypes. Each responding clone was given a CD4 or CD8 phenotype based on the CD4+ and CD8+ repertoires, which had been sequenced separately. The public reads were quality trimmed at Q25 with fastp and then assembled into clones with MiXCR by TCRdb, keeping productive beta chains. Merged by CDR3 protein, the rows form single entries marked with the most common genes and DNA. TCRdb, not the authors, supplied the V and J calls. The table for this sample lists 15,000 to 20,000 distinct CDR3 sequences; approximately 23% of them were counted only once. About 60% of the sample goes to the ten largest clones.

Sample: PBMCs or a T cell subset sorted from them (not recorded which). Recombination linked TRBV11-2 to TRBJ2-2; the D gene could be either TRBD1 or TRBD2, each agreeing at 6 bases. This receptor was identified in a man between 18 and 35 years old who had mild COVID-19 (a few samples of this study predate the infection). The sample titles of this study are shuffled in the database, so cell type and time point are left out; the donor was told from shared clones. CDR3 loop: CARGQGGELFF. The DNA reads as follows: TGTGCCCGGGGGCAGGGCGGGGAGCTGTTTTTT. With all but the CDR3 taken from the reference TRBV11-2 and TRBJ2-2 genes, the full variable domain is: EAGVAQSPRYKIIEKRQSVAFWCNPISGHATLYWYQQILGQGPKLLIQFQNNGVVDDSQLPKDRFSAERLKGVDSTLKIQPAKLEDSAVYLCARGQGGELFFGEGSRLTVL.